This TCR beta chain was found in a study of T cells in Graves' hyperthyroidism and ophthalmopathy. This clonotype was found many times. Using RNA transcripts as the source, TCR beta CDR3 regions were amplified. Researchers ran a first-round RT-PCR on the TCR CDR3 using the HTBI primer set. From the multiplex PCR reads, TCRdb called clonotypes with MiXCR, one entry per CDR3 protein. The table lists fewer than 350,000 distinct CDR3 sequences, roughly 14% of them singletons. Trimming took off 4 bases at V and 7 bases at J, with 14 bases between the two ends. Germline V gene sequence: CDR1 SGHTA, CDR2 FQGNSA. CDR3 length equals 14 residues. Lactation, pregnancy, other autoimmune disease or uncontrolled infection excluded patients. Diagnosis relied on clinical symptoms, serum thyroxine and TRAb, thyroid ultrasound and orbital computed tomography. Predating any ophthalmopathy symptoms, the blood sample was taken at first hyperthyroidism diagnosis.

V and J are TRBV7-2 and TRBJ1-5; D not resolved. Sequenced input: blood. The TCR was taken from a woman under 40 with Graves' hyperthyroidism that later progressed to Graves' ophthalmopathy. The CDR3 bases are TGTGCCAGCAGCTACGTACCCCTAAACCAGCCCCAGCATTTT. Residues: CASSYVPLNQPQHF.